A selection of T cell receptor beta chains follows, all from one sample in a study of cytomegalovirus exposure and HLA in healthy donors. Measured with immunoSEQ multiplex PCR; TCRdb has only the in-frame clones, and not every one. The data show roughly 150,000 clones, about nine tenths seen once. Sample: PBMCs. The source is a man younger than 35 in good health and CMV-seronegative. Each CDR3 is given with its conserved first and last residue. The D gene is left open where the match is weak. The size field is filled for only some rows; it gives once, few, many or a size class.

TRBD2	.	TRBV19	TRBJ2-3	TGTGCCAGTAGTTCGCGGGGGGCCGAAGATACGCAGTATTTT	CASSSRGAEDTQYF
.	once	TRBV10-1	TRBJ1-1	TGCGCCAGCAGTGGGGGACAGAACACTGAAGCTTTCTTT	CASSGGQNTEAFF
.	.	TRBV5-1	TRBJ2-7	TGCGCCAGCAGCCGGACTGACTCCTACGAGCAGTACTTC	CASSRTDSYEQYF
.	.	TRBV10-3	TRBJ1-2	TGTGCCATCAGTGAGTCCAGGGCAGGGGAAGGGAACTATGGCTACACCTTC	CAISESRAGEGNYGYTF
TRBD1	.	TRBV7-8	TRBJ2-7	TGTGCCAGCAGCCCTAGAATGACAGGGGGAGGATCCTACGAGCAGTACTTC	CASSPRMTGGGSYEQYF
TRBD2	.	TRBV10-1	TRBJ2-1	TGCGCCAGCAGTGAGTCGGCTAGCGGGAGGACCTACAATGAGCAGTTCTTC	CASSESASGRTYNEQFF
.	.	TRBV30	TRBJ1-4	TGTGCCTGCGGGAGGGGCCGCACGAACCCAAATGAAAAACTGTTTTTT	CACGRGRTNPNEKLFF
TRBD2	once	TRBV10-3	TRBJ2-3	TGTGCCATCAGTGAGCAAGCGGGGCACTACAACCCGGTGGATACGCAGTATTTT	CAISEQAGHYNPVDTQYF
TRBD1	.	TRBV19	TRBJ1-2	TGTGCCAGTAGTATTGGGGGACAGCGCTATGGCTACACCTTC	CASSIGGQRYGYTF
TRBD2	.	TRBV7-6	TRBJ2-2	TGTGCCAGCAGCTTAGTGGCGGGGGTAATAACCGGGGAGCTGTTTTTT	CASSLVAGVITGELFF
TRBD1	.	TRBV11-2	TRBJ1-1	TGTGCCAGCAGCCCGGGACAGCTTTTCACTGAAGCTTTCTTT	CASSPGQLFTEAFF
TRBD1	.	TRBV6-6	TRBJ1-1	TGTGCCAGCCGACAGGGAAGTTTGGTTGAAGCTTTCTTT	CASRQGSLVEAFF
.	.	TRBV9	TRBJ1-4	TGTGCCAGCAGCGTAGGGGTGACAAGGGGGAAGAGTGATGAAAAACTGTTTTTT	CASSVGVTRGKSDEKLFF
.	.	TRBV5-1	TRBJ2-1	TGCGCCAGCAGCTTTCAGGGGTTGGATGAGCAGTTCTTC	CASSFQGLDEQFF
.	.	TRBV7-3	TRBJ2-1	TGTGCCAGCAGCTTAAAGCCTCCTCTGCTGGTCCATGAGCAGTTCTTC	CASSLKPPLLVHEQFF